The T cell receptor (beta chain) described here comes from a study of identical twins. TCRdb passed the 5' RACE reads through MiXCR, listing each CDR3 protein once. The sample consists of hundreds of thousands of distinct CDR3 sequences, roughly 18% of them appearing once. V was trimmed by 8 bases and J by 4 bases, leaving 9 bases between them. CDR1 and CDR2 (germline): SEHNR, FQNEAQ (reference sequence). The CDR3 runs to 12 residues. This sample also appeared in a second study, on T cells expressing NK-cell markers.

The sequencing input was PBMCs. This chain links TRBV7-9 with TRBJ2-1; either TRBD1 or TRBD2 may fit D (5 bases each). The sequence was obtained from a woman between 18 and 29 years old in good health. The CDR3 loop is CASERGYNEQFF. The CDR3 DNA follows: TGTGCCAGCGAGAGGGGATACAATGAGCAGTTCTTC.